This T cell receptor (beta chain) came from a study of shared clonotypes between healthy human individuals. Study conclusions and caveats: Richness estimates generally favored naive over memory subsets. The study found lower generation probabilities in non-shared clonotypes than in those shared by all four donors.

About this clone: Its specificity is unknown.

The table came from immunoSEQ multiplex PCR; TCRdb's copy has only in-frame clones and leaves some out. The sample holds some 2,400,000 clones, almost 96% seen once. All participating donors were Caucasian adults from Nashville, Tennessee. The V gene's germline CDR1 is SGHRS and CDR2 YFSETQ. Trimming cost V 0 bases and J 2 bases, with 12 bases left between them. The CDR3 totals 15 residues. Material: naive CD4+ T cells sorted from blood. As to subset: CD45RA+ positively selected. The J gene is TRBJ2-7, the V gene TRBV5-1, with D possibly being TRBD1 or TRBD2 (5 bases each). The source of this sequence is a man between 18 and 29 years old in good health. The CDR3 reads CASSLGGNVPYEQYF. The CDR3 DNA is TGCGCCAGCAGCTTGGGGGGGAATGTGCCCTACGAGCAGTACTTC.